This T cell receptor (beta chain) was captured by sequencing in a study of T cell responses to AZD1222 COVID-19 vaccine. Whole-study results and caveats: Clonal diversity was possibly underestimated; the donors were predominantly white British and more often female. Nearly half of unique spike-specific TCRs reportedly avoided B.1.351 and B.1.1.7 mutated regions. Two AZD1222 administrations were followed by greater Spike-specific TCR breadth and depth. Only after the peak T cell response were repertoires sampled.

Some clones are missing from TCRdb's copy, which holds only in-frame ones; the method was immunoSEQ multiplex PCR. The sample has some 99,000 clones; roughly 87% are singletons. On this clone itself: What it recognizes is unknown.

The source of this sequence is an adult in good health. This specimen consisted of peripheral blood, obtained on day 0 of AZD1222 vaccination.

The CDR3 coding sequence is TGTGCCACACAGGGACAGGACCACCAAGAGACCCAGTACTTC. This encodes CATQGQDHQETQYF. The chain combines TRBV6-6 with TRBJ2-5, with TRBD1 matching over 8 bases. The CDR3 runs 14 residues. The germline gives CDR1 MNHNY, CDR2 SVGAGI (reference sequence). Trimming at V came to 10 bases and at J to 0 bases, leaving 7 bases not matched to a gene.